This passage covers 29 T cell receptor beta chains from one sample sequenced in a study of shared clonotypes between healthy human individuals. Naive CD8 cells comprised CD45RO-negative, CCR7-positively selected cells, excluding terminally differentiated effector memory CD45RA+ cells. TCRdb keeps only in-frame clones here, not all; method: immunoSEQ multiplex PCR. The table lists more than 600,000 clones, around 92% of them singletons. Source material: naive CD8+ T cells sorted from blood. Every receptor here comes from a young man in good health.

This chain links TRBV12-5 with TRBJ2-7; D unclear. This CDR3 contains 17 residues. Trimming shortened V by 2 bases and J by 3 bases, and 20 bases separated the two germline ends. Germline CDR1 and CDR2: LGHNT and FRNRAP. For the CDR3, the DNA is TGTGCTAGTGGTTTGCCCCCAAGGCCCAACGGTTACTACGAGCAGTACTTC. Translated: CASGLPPRPNGYYEQYF.

The chain recombines TRBV5-1 with TRBJ2-7; the D is unclear. Germline lookup yields CDR1 SGHRS and CDR2 YFSETQ. Trimming stripped 3 bases from V and 2 bases from J, with 12 bases between. This CDR3 spans 14 amino acids. The DNA of the CDR3 is TGCGCCAGCAGCTCGGATCCTAGTGCCTACGAGCAGTACTTC. Translating it yields CASSSDPSAYEQYF.

The rearrangement links TRBV7-9 to TRBJ2-5; D gene uncertain. CDR3 size: 11 residues. The germline gives CDR1 SEHNR, CDR2 FQNEAQ (reference sequence). V dropped 4 bases and J dropped 4 bases, with 4 bases sitting between them. The CDR3 sequence: CASSSVETQYF. CDR3 nucleotides: TGTGCCAGCAGCTCGGTAGAGACCCAGTACTTC.

This chain joins TRBV5-1 and TRBJ2-3, with D maybe TRBD2 (5 bases). Per germline, CDR1 SGHRS and CDR2 YFSETQ. This CDR3 contains 15 residues. The ends were cut back, 4 bases at V and 1 base at J, with 13 bases in the middle. This CDR3 is CASSHRTSRTDTQYF. CDR3 nucleotide sequence: TGCGCCAGCAGCCATCGGACTTCTCGCACAGATACGCAGTATTTT.

V usage is TRBV29-1 and J usage is TRBJ2-1, with TRBD2 matching 9 bases. Trimming at V came to 4 bases and at J to 3 bases, leaving 13 bases not matched to a gene. Germline V lookup: CDR1 SQVTM, CDR2 ANQGSEA. The CDR3 is made up of 17 amino acids. The CDR3 DNA is TGCAGCGTTGGGGGTAGCGGGAGTTCCTACGGCTACAATGAGCAGTTCTTC. Encoded protein: CSVGGSGSSYGYNEQFF.

This sequence joins TRBV19 and TRBJ2-1; 13 bases are a match to TRBD2. V was pared by 7 bases and J by 7 bases, with 7 bases of the junction left unmatched. Germline V gene data show CDR1 as LNHDA and CDR2 as SQIVND (reference sequence). There are 15 residues in the CDR3. The DNA of the CDR3 is TGTGCCAGTACCGTCGGACTAGCGGGAGTGAATGAGCAGTTCTTC. This codes for CASTVGLAGVNEQFF.

The chain uses TRBV7-9 and TRBJ2-1; D might be TRBD2 (5 bases). Germline V gene sequence: CDR1 SEHNR, CDR2 FQNEAQ (reference sequence). The CDR3 runs to 13 residues. V was pared by 4 bases and J by 7 bases, with 11 bases between. DNA of the CDR3: TGTGCCAGCAGCTCGGGATATTGGAATGAGCAGTTCTTC. Its translation: CASSSGYWNEQFF.

This clone was observed once. This specimen includes other DNA sequences encoding the same CDR3. The J gene is TRBJ2-7, the V gene TRBV27, with D uncertain. V was shortened by 2 bases and J by 3 bases, with 8 bases between the two germline ends. The CDR3 loop spans 13 amino acids. In germline, CDR1 is MNHEY, CDR2 SMNVEV (reference sequence). The CDR3 loop is CASSLKVSYEQYF. CDR3 in DNA: TGTGCCAGCAGTTTAAAAGTTAGCTACGAGCAGTACTTC.

The genes are TRBV2 and TRBJ2-1; 10 nucleotides agree with TRBD2. V shed 0 bases, J shed 5 bases, and the junction held 19 bases outside the gene matches. Germline CDR1 SNHLY, CDR2 FYNNEI. This CDR3 is 21 amino acids long. DNA of the CDR3: TGTGCCAGCAGTGAAGCGCGTGGGACTAGCGATGGGGTCTCCCCCGACAATGAGCAGTTCTTC. Its translation: CASSEARGTSDGVSPDNEQFF. Full variable domain (remainder filled in from reference TRBV2 and TRBJ2-1): EPEVTQTPSHQVTQMGQEVILRCVPISNHLYFYWYRQILGQKVEFLVSFYNNEISEKSEIFDDQFSVERPDGSNFTLKIRSTKLEDSAMYFCASSEARGTSDGVSPDNEQFFGPGTRLTVL.

CDR3 DNA sequence: TGTGCCAGCAGCTTAGCGGGAGGGCCAGGAACCGGGGAGCTGTTTTTT. It is translated as CASSLAGGPGTGELFF. This chain links TRBV7-8 with TRBJ2-2; 7 positions agree with TRBD2. The CDR3 has 16 residues. Germline assignment: CDR1 SGHVS and CDR2 FQNEAQ. With 0 bases clipped from V and 5 bases from J, the junction kept 6 bases outside the gene matches.

This chain joins TRBV6-5 and TRBJ2-7, with TRBD2 matching 8 bases. Per germline, CDR1 MNHEY and CDR2 SVGAGI. Trimming took 4 bases from V and 2 from J; bases not matched to a gene: 10. There are 16 residues in the CDR3. This CDR3 reads CASSSSGGFPAYEQYF. CDR3 coding DNA: TGTGCCAGCAGTTCATCGGGGGGGTTCCCGGCCTACGAGCAGTACTTC.

The rearrangement links TRBV28 to TRBJ2-2, with D possibly matching TRBD2 (6 bases). The CDR3 sequence is 15 residues long. Trimming pared 4 bases from V and 8 bases from J, leaving 17 bases between. Looked up from germline, CDR1 is MDHEN and CDR2 is SYDVKM. This CDR3 is CASSSGLSPGGELFF. In nucleotides, the CDR3 is TGTGCCAGCAGTTCCGGACTATCCCCAGGGGGGGAGCTGTTTTTT.

CDR3 in amino acids: CASRPSPARGINQPQHF. In nucleotides, the CDR3 is TGTGCCAGCAGACCTAGCCCAGCCAGGGGGATAAATCAGCCCCAGCATTTT. The chain carries TRBV27 and TRBJ1-5; 7 bases are a match to TRBD1. With V trimmed by 6 bases and J by 4 bases, 15 bases remained unmatched. Per the germline V gene, CDR1 is MNHEY and CDR2 is SMNVEV (reference sequence). The CDR3 runs to 17 residues.

About this clone itself: Other DNA sequences in the same sample also yield this CDR3. This chain links TRBV5-4 with TRBJ2-7, with 10 bases that match TRBD2. From germline, CDR1 is SGHNT and CDR2 YYREEE (reference sequence). The V gene end was trimmed by 3 bases and the J gene end by 6 bases; junction bases not matched to a gene: 0. The length of the CDR3 is 12 residues. The CDR3 bases are TGTGCCAGCAGCTGGACTAGCGGCGAGCAGTACTTC. Amino acids: CASSWTSGEQYF.

This clone was counted once. V usage is TRBV10-2 and J usage is TRBJ2-1; D gene uncertain. The germline V gene encodes CDR1 WSHSY and CDR2 SAAADI. The CDR3 has 16 residues. Between the trimmed V and J ends, which lost 4 bases and 4 bases, there was a span of 17 bases. The CDR3 DNA reads as TGCGCCAGCAGTGCCGGTCCGGGTGTCCGGTACAATGAGCAGTTCTTC. This codes for CASSAGPGVRYNEQFF.

V gene TRBV4-1 combines with J gene TRBJ2-1; the match to TRBD2 covers 8 bases. The junction had 6 bases not matched to a gene; V was cut back by 4 bases and J by 4 bases. This CDR3 has 15 residues. From germline, CDR1 is MGHRA and CDR2 YSYEKL. The CDR3 coding sequence is TGCGCCAGCAGCCCGTCTAGCGGGTATTACAATGAGCAGTTCTTC. Protein sequence: CASSPSSGYYNEQFF.

This clone was detected only once. The V call is TRBV28, the J call TRBJ2-1; D is uncertain. This CDR3 region has 15 residues. V was pared by 2 bases and J by 5 bases, with 13 bases between. The germline V gene encodes CDR1 MDHEN and CDR2 SYDVKM. The CDR3 region has the DNA TGTGCCAGCAGTTTAGATCTTGGCGGTAACAATGAGCAGTTCTTC. As protein: CASSLDLGGNNEQFF.

The V gene is TRBV10-3, the J gene TRBJ2-7, with TRBD2 matching 10 bases. This CDR3 spans 17 amino acids. Germline assignment: CDR1 ENHRY and CDR2 SYGVKD. J gave up 0 bases and V 8 bases, and 13 bases lay outside the gene matches. The CDR3 sequence: CAIRGGSGRQSSYEQYF. DNA of the CDR3: TGTGCCATCCGGGGGGGTAGCGGGAGGCAAAGCTCCTACGAGCAGTACTTC.

The V call is TRBV4-1, the J call TRBJ2-7; 12 bases align to TRBD2. Germline trimming cut 5 bases from V and 3 bases from J; bases unmatched to any gene: 5. CDR1 MGHRA and CDR2 YSYEKL come from the germline V gene. There are 15 residues in the CDR3. The CDR3 bases are TGCGCCAGCAGCGATTGGACTAGCGGGATCTACGAGCAGTACTTC. Translating it yields CASSDWTSGIYEQYF.

The CDR3 bases are TGTGCCAGCAGCCCACGGACAGGGTACAATCAGCCCCAGCATTTT. It yields the protein CASSPRTGYNQPQHF. The gene calls are TRBV9 and TRBJ1-5; 8 bases agree with TRBD1. The germline gives CDR1 SGDLS, CDR2 YYNGEE. Trimming at V came to 4 bases and at J to 3 bases, leaving 6 bases not matched to a gene. The CDR3 runs 15 residues.

Of note for this clone: This same CDR3 is encoded by further DNA sequences in the sample. The V call is TRBV9, the J call TRBJ1-1; tentative D call: TRBD1 (6 bases). CDR3 length: 14 residues. The germline CDR1 and CDR2 sequences are SGDLS and YYNGEE. Trimming pared 0 bases from V and 5 bases from J, leaving 11 bases between. CDR3 loop: CASSVEGEGTEAFF. The DNA for the CDR3 is TGTGCCAGCAGCGTAGAGGGGGAGGGGACTGAAGCTTTCTTT.

The chain is built from TRBV11-2 and TRBJ1-2; D perhaps matches TRBD1 (5 bases). The germline CDR1 and CDR2 sequences are SGHAT and FQNNGV. This CDR3 region has 14 residues. The V gene lost 1 base and the J gene lost 3 bases, with 9 bases spanning the gap. CDR3 nucleotides: TGTGCCAGCAGCTTAGGGGTAGGGGACTATGGCTACACCTTC. Residues: CASSLGVGDYGYTF.

V and J are TRBV13 and TRBJ1-2, with 8 bases fitting TRBD1. The CDR3 extends over 15 amino acids. Trimming removed 5 bases from V and 4 bases from J; junction bases left unmatched: 9. CDR1 is PRHDT, CDR2 FYEKMQ, per germline (reference sequence). Written as DNA, the CDR3 is TGTGCCAGCAGCACAGGACAGGGAGGTCCCTATGGCTACACCTTC. This gives the protein CASSTGQGGPYGYTF.

In the case of this clone: The same CDR3 arises from other DNA sequences in this sample as well. V and J are TRBV29-1 and TRBJ2-1; 10 bases are shared with TRBD2. Germline loops: CDR1 SQVTM, CDR2 ANQGSEA. After removal of 6 bases from V and 4 bases from J, the junction contained 3 bases not matched to a gene. The CDR3 length is 13 residues. The CDR3 region is CSVKTSGYNEQFF. The CDR3 region has the DNA TGCAGCGTGAAGACTAGCGGGTACAATGAGCAGTTCTTC.

The rearrangement uses TRBV6-6 and TRBJ2-7; TRBD2 matches at 10 bases. The CDR3 consists of 15 residues. V was pared by 2 bases and J by 0 bases, with 1 base of the junction left unmatched. CDR1 is MNHNY, CDR2 SVGAGI, per germline (reference sequence). The CDR3 here is CASSYGTSASYEQYF. The CDR3 DNA reads as TGTGCCAGCAGTTACGGGACTAGCGCCTCCTACGAGCAGTACTTC.

The rearrangement joins TRBV15 to TRBJ2-2; D not resolved. The CDR3 runs 15 residues. Trimming took 3 bases from V and 5 from J, leaving 13 bases between them. Looked up from germline, CDR1 is LNHNV and CDR2 is YYDKDF (reference sequence). CDR3 residues: CATSSQRPGTGELFF. The DNA of the CDR3 is TGTGCCACCAGCAGTCAGCGCCCTGGGACCGGGGAGCTGTTTTTT.

The V call is TRBV18, the J call TRBJ2-1; D may be TRBD1 (5 bases). V lost 2 bases and J lost 8, with 19 bases in between. Per germline, CDR1 KGHSH and CDR2 LQKENI. The CDR3 is 16 amino acids. CDR3 sequence: CASSPTIQDLPDEQFF. Written as DNA, the CDR3 is TGTGCCAGCTCACCAACTATACAGGACCTTCCCGATGAGCAGTTCTTC.

This chain connects TRBV7-9 to TRBJ2-7; the match to TRBD1 covers 9 bases. V dropped 4 bases and J dropped 4; count of bases not matched to a gene: 8. The CDR3 spans 15 residues. CDR1 SEHNR and CDR2 FQNEAQ come from the germline V gene (reference sequence). The CDR3 nucleotides are TGTGCCAGCAGCTGGAGAAGACAGGGGGTTTACGAGCAGTACTTC. It yields the protein CASSWRRQGVYEQYF.

The chain recombines TRBV10-3 with TRBJ1-1; weak D call: TRBD1 (6 bases). CDR3 length: 15 residues. Trimming cost V 3 bases and J 0 bases, with 11 bases left between them. Germline lookup yields CDR1 ENHRY and CDR2 SYGVKD. The CDR3 DNA is TGTGCCATCAGTGATCCCCAGGGGATGAACACTGAAGCTTTCTTT. Translated: CAISDPQGMNTEAFF.